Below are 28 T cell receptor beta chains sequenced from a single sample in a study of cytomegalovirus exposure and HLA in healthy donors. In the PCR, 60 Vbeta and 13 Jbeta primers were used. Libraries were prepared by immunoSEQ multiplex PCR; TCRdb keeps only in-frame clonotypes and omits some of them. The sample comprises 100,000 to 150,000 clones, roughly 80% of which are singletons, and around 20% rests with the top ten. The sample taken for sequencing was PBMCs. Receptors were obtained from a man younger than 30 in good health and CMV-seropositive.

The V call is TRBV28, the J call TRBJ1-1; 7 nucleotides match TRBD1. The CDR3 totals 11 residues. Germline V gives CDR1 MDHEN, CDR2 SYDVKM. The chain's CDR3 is CAHRGNTEAFF. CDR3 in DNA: TGTGCGCACAGGGGGAACACTGAAGCTTTCTTT.

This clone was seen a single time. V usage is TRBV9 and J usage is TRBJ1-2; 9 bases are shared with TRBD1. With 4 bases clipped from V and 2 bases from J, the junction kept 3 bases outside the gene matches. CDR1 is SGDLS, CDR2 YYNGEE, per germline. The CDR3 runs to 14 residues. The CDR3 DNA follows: TGTGCCAGCAGCCCGGGACAGGGAAACTATGGCTACACCTTC. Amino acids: CASSPGQGNYGYTF. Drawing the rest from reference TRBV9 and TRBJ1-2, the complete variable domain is DSGVTQTPKHLITATGQRVTLRCSPRSGDLSVYWYQQSLDQGLQFLIQYYNGEERAKGNILERFSAQQFPDLHSELNLSSLELGDSALYFCASSPGQGNYGYTFGSGTRLTVV.

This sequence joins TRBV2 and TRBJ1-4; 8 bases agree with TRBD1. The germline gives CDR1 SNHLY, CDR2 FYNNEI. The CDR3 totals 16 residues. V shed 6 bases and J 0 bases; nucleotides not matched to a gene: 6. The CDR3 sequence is CASRPGQGTTNEKLFF. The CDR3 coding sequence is TGTGCCAGCAGACCCGGACAGGGAACAACTAATGAAAAACTGTTTTTT.

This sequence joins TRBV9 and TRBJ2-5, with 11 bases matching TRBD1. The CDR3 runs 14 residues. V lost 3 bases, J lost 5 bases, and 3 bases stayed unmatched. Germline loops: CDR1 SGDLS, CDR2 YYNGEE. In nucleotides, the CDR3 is TGTGCCAGCAGCGGGGACAGGGGGGGGGAGACCCAGTACTTC. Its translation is CASSGDRGGETQYF.

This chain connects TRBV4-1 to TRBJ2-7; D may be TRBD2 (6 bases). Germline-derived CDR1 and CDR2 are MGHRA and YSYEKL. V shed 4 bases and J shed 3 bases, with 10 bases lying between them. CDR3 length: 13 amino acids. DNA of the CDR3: TGCGCCAGCAGCCTGGCCGGGGGCTACGAGCAGTACTTC. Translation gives CASSLAGGYEQYF.

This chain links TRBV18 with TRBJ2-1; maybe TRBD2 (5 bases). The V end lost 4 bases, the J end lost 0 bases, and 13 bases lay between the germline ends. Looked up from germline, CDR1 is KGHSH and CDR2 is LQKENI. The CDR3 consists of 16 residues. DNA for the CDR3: TGTGCCAGCTCACGCACCCCCCGGGGCTCCTACAATGAGCAGTTCTTC. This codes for CASSRTPRGSYNEQFF.

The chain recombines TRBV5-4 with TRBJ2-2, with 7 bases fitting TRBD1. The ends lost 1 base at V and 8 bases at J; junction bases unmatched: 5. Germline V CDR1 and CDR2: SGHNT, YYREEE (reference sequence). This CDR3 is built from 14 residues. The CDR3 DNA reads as TGTGCCAGCAGCTTGCAAGGGGGCTCTGGGGAGCTGTTTTTT. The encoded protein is CASSLQGGSGELFF. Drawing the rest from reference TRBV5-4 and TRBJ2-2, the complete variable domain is ETGVTQSPTHLIKTRGQQVTLRCSSQSGHNTVSWYQQALGQGPQFIFQYYREEENGRGNFPPRFSGLQFPNYSSELNVNALELDDSALYLCASSLQGGSGELFFGEGSRLTVL.

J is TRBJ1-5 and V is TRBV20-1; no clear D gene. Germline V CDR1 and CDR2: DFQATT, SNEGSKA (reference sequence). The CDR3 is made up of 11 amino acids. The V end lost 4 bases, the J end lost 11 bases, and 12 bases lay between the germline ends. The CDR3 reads CSATPLGAQHF. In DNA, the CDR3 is TGCAGTGCTACTCCCCTCGGGGCCCAGCATTTT.

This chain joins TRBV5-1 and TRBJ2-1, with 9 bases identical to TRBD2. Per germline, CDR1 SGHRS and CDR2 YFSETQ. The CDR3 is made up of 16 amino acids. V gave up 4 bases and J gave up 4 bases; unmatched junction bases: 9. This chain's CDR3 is CASSPNTLAGYNEQFF. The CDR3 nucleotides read TGCGCCAGCAGCCCGAACACCCTAGCGGGGTACAATGAGCAGTTCTTC.

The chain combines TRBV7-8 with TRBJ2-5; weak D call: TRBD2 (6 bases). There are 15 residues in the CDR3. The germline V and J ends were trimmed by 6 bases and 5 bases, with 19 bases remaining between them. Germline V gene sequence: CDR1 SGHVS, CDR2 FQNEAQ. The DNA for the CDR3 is TGTGCCAGCAGTACTAAACTTTATCGGGGGGAGACCCAGTACTTC. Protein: CASSTKLYRGETQYF.

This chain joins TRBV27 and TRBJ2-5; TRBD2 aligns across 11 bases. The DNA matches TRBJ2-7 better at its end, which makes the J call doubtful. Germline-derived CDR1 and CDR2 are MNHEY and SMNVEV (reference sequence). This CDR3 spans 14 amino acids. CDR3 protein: CASSPGTSGYEQYF. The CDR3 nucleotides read TGTGCCAGCAGTCCCGGGACTAGCGGCTACGAGCAGTACTTC.

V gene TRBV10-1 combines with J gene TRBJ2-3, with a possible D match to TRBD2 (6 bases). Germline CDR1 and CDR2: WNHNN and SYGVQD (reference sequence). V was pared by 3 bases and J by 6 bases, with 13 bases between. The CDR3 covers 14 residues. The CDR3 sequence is CASSEDGGADTQYF. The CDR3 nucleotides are TGCGCCAGCAGTGAAGACGGGGGAGCGGATACGCAGTATTTT.

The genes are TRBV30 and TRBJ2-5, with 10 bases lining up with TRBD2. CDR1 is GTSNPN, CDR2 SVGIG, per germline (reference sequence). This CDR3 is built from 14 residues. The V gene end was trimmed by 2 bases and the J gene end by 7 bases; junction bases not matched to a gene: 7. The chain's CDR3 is CAWSSSGGGWTQYF. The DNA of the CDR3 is TGTGCCTGGAGTTCCAGCGGGGGGGGTTGGACCCAGTACTTC.

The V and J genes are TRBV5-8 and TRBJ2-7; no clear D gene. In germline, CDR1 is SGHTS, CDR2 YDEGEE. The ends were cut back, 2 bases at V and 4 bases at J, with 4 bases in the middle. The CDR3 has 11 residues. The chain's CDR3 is CASSFEYEQYF. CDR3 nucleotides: TGTGCCAGCAGCTTCGAGTACGAGCAGTACTTC.

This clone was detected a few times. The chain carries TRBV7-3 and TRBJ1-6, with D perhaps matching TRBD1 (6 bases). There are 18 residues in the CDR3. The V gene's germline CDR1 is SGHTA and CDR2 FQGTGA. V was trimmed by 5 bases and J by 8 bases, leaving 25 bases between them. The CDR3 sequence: CASSPPRGTRQADSPLHF. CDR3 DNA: TGTGCCAGCAGCCCTCCTAGGGGCACTAGACAGGCGGATTCACCCCTCCACTTT.

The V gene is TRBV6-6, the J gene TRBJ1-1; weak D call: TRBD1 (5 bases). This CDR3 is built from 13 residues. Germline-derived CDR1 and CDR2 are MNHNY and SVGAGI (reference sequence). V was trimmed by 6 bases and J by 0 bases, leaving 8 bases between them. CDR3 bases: TGTGCCAGCAGCCAACAGGTGAACACTGAAGCTTTCTTT. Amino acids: CASSQQVNTEAFF.

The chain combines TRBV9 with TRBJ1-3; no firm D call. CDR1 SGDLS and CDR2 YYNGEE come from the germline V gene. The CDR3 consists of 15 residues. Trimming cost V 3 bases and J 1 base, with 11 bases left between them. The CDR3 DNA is TGTGCCAGCAGCGCTGTCTCTAGTTCTGGAAACACCATATATTTT. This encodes CASSAVSSSGNTIYF.

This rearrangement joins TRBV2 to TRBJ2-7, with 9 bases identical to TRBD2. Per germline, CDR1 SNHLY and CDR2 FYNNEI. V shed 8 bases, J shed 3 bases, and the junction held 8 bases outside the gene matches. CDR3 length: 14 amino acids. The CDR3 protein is CASCSGGRYYEQYF. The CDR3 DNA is TGTGCCAGCTGTAGCGGGGGACGGTACTACGAGCAGTACTTC. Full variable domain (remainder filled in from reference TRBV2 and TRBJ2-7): EPEVTQTPSHQVTQMGQEVILRCVPISNHLYFYWYRQILGQKVEFLVSFYNNEISEKSEIFDDQFSVERPDGSNFTLKIRSTKLEDSAMYFCASCSGGRYYEQYFGPGTRLTVT.

This CDR3 reads CASSTNRVLGEKLFF. CDR3 DNA sequence: TGTGCCAGTAGCACAAACAGGGTCCTCGGGGAAAAACTGTTTTTT. The chain recombines TRBV19 with TRBJ1-4; D is perhaps TRBD1 (6 bases). CDR1 LNHDA and CDR2 SQIVND come from the germline V gene (reference sequence). The CDR3 is 15 amino acids. Trimming left V 6 bases short and J 8 bases short, with 19 bases between.

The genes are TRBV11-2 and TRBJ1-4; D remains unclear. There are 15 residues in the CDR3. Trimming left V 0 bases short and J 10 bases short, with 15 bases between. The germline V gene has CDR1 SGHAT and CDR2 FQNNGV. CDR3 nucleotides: TGTGCCAGCAGCTTAGATCCGGGCGGCGGGGTAAAACTGTTTTTT. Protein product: CASSLDPGGGVKLFF.

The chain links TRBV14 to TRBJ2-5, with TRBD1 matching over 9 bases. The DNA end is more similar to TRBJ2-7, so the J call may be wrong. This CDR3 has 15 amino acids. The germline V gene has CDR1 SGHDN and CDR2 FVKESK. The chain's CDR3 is CASSQEQGAQYEQYF. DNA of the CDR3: TGTGCCAGCAGCCAAGAACAGGGGGCGCAGTACGAGCAGTACTTC.

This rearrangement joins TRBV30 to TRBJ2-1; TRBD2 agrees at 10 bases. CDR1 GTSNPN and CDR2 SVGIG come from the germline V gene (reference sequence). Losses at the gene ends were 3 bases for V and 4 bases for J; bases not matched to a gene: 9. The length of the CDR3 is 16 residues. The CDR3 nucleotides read TGTGCCTGGAGGGGGATTAGCGGGGGGACTTACAATGAGCAGTTCTTC. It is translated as CAWRGISGGTYNEQFF. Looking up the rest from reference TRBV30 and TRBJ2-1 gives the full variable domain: SQTIHQWPATLVQPVGSPLSLECTVEGTSNPNLYWYRQAAGRGLQLLFYSVGIGQISSEVPQNLSASRPQDRQFILSSKKLLLSDSGFYLCAWRGISGGTYNEQFFGPGTRLTVL.

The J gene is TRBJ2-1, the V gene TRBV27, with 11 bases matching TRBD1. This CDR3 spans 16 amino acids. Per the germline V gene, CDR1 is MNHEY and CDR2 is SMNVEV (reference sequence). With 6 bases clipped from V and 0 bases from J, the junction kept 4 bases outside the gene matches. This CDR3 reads CASRGTGGSSYNEQFF. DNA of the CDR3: TGTGCCAGCAGGGGGACAGGGGGAAGCTCCTACAATGAGCAGTTCTTC.

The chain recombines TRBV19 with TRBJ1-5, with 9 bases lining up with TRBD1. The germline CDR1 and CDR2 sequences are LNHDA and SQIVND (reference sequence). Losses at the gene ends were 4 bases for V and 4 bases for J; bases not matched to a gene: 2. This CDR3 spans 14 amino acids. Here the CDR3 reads CASSTGTGNQPQHF. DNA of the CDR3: TGTGCCAGTAGTACCGGGACAGGGAATCAGCCCCAGCATTTT.

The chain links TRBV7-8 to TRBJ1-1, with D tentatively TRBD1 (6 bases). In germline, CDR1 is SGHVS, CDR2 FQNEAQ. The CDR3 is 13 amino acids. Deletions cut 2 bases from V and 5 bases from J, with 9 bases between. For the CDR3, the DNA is TGTGCCAGCAGCTTAATAAGGGGGACTGAAGCTTTCTTT. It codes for CASSLIRGTEAFF.

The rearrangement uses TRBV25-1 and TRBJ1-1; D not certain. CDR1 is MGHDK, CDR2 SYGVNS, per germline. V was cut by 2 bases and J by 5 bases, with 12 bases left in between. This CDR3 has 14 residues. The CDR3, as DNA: TGTGCCAGCAGTGAACGGCACAGACAAACTGAAGCTTTCTTT. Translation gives CASSERHRQTEAFF.

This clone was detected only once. This CDR3 is CASSFSRDYGYTF. The CDR3 DNA sequence: TGTGCCAGCAGTTTCTCCAGGGACTATGGCTACACCTTC. The V gene is TRBV27, the J gene TRBJ1-2; tentatively, D is TRBD1 (5 bases). CDR3 length: 13 amino acids. Germline CDR1 and CDR2: MNHEY and SMNVEV (reference sequence). V shed 3 bases and J shed 3 bases, with 8 bases lying between them.

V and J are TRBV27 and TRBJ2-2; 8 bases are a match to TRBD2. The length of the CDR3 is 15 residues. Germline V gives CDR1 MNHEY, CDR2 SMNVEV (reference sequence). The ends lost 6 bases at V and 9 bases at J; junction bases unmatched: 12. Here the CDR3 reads CASRTLGGGPRELFF. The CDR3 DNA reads TGTGCCAGCAGGACTCTCGGGGGGGGGCCCAGGGAGCTGTTTTTT.